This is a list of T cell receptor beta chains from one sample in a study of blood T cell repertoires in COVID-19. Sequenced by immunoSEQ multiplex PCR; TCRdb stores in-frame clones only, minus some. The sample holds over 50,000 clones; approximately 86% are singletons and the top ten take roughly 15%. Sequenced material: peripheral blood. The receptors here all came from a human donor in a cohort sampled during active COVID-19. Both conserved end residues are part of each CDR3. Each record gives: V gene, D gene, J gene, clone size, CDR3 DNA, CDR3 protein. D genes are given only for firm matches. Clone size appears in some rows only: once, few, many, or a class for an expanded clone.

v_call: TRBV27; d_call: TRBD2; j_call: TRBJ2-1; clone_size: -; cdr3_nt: TGTGCCAGCAGTCTAGCGGGCGGTGAGCAGTTCTTC; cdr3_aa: CASSLAGGEQFF
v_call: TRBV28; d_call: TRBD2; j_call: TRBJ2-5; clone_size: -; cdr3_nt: TGTGCCAGCCAAGCGGGGGGGGAGACCCAGTACTTC; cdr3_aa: CASQAGGETQYF
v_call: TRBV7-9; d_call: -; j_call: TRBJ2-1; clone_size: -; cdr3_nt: TGTGCCAGCAGCTTAGGGCTAGCGAGGGGTCAAAACAATGAGCAGTTCTTC; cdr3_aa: CASSLGLARGQNNEQFF
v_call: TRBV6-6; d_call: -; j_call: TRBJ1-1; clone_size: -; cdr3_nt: TGTGCCAGCAGTTACCTCAGGGCGGGGGACACTGAAGCTTTCTTT; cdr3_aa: CASSYLRAGDTEAFF
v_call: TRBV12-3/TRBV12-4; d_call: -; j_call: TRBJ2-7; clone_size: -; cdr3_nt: TGTGCCAGCAGTTTCGGGAGCTACGAGCAGTACTTC; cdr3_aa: CASSFGSYEQYF
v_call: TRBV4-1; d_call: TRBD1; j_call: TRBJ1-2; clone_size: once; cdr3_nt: TGCGCCAGCAGCCAAGATCCCCCCGGGACAGGGGGCGGCTATGGCTACACCTTC; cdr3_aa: CASSQDPPGTGGGYGYTF
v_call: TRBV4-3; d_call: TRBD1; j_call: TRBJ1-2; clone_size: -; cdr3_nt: TGCGCCAGCAGCCAACGGACAGGCGCTAACTATGGCTACACCTTC; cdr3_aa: CASSQRTGANYGYTF
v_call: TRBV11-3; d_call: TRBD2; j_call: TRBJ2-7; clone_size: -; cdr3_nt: TGTGCCAGCCTAGCGGGAGGCACCTACGAGCAGTACTTC; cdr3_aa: CASLAGGTYEQYF
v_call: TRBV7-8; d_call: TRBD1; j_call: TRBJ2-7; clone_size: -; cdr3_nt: TGTGCCAGCAGCTTAAGGGACAGCGGGCAGTACTTC; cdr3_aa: CASSLRDSGQYF
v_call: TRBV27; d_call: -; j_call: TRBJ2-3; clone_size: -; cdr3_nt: TGTGCCAGCAGCCTGACAGTCTCCACAGATACGCAGTATTTT; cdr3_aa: CASSLTVSTDTQYF
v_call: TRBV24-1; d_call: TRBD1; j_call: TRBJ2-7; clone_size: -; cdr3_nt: TGTGCCACCAGTGATGACACAGGGGACGAGCAGTACTTC; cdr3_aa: CATSDDTGDEQYF
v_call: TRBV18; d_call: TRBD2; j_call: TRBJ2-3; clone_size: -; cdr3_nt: TGTGCCAGCTCAGCTACCTCCGCAGGACTAGCGGGACTTCTCGATACGCAGTATTTT; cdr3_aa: CASSATSAGLAGLLDTQYF
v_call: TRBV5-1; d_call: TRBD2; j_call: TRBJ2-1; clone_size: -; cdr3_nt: TGCGCCAGCAGCACCGCGGGGAGGGTAGTAGATGAGCAGTTCTTC; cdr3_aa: CASSTAGRVVDEQFF
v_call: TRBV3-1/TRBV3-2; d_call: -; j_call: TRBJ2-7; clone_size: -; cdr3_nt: TGTGCCAGCAGCCAGGCCTACAGAAGTGGCTACGAGCAGTACTTC; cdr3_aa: CASSQAYRSGYEQYF
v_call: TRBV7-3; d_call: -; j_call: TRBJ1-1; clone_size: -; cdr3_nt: TGTGCCAGCAGCTTAACGGTGGCAGGCACTGAAGCTTTCTTT; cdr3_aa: CASSLTVAGTEAFF
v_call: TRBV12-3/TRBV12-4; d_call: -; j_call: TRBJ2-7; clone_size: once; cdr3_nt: TGTGCCAGCAGTTTAGTCCCCCTCCTGTTC; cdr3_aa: CASSLVPLLF
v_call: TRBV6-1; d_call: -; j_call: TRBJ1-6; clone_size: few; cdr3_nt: TGTGCCAGCAGTGAGAGGATCTATAATTCACCCCTCCACTTT; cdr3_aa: CASSERIYNSPLHF
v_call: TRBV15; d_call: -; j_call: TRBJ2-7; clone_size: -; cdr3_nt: TGTGCCACCAGACCGACAGGGGAGGGCTACGAGCAGTACTTC; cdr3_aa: CATRPTGEGYEQYF
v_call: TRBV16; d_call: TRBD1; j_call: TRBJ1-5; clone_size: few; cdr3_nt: TGTGCCAGCAGCCATTTTTCAGGACAGGGACCTAATAGCAATCAGCCCCAGCATTTT; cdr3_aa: CASSHFSGQGPNSNQPQHF
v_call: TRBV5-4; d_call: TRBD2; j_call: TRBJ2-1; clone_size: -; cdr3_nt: TGTGCCAGCAGCTTGGCTAGCGGGAGCTACAATGAGCAGTTCTTC; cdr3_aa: CASSLASGSYNEQFF
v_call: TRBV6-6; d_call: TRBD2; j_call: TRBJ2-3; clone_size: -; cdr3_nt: TGTGCCAGCAGTCCGAGACAGGGCCCAGCGGGAGGGCCAACAGATACGCAGTATTTT; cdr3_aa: CASSPRQGPAGGPTDTQYF
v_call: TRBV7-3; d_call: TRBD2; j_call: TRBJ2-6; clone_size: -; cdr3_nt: TGTGCCAGCAGCTTAAGAGGGCTAGCGGGAGGGGTTGGGGCCAACGTCCTGACTTTC; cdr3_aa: CASSLRGLAGGVGANVLTF